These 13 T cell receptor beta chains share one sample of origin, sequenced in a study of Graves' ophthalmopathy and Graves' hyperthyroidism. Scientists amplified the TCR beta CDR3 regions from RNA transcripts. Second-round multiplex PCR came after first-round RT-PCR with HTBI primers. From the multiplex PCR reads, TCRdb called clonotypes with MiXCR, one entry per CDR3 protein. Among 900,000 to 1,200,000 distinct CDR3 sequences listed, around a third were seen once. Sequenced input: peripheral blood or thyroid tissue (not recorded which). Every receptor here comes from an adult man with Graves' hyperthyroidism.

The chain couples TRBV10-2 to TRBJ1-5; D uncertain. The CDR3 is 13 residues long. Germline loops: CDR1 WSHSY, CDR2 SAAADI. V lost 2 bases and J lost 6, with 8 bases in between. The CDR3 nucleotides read TGCGCCAGCAGTGAGGACGGCCGTCAGCCCCAGCATTTT. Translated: CASSEDGRQPQHF.

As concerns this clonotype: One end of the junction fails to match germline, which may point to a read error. CDR3 amino acids: CASSLVGVPGDGGEKLFF. The CDR3 nucleotides are TGTGCCAGCAGCTTAGTGGGGGTACCAGGGGACGGAGGAGAAAAACTGTTTTTT. The chain is built from TRBV12-3 or TRBV12-4 and TRBJ1-4; the D gene is possibly TRBD1 (6 bases). The CDR3 extends over 18 amino acids.

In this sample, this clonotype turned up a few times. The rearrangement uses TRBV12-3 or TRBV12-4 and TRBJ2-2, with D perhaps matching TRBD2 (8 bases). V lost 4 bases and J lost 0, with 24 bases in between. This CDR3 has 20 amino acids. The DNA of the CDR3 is TGTGCCAGCAGTTCCAGGGGGGGCGGGGGGTTCCGACCGAACACCGGGGAGCTGTTTTTT. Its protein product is CASSSRGGGGFRPNTGELFF.

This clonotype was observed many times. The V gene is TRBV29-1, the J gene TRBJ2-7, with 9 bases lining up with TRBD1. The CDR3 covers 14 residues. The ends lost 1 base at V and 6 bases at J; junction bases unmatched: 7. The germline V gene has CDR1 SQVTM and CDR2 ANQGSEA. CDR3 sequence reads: CSVEASTGGGEQYF. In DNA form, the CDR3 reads TGCAGCGTTGAAGCTTCAACAGGGGGCGGCGAGCAGTACTTC.

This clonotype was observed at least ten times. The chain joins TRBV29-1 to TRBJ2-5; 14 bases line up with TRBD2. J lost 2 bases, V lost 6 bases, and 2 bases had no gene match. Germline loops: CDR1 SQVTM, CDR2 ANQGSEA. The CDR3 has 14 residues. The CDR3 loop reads CSVRTSGGQETQYF. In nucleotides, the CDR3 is TGCAGCGTCCGGACTAGCGGGGGGCAAGAGACCCAGTACTTC.

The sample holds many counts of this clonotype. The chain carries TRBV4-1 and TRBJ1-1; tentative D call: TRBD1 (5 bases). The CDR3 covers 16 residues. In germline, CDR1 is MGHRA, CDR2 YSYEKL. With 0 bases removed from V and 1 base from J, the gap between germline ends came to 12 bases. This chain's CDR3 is CASSQDGAVWNTEAFF. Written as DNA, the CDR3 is TGCGCCAGCAGCCAAGATGGGGCGGTATGGAACACTGAAGCTTTCTTT.

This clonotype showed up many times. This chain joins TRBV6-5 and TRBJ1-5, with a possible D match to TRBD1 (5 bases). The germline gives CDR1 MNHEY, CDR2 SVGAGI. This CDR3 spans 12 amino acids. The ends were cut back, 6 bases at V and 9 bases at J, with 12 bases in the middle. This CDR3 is CASRPGRGPQHF. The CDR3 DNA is TGTGCCAGCAGGCCAGGGAGAGGGCCCCAGCATTTT.

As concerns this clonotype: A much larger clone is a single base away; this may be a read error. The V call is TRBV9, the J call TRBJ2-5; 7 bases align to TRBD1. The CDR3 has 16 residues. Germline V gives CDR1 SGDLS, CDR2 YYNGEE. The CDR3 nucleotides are TGTGCCGGCAGCGTAGCAGAACAGGGGCTGGGGGAGACCCAGTACTTC. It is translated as CAGSVAEQGLGETQYF.

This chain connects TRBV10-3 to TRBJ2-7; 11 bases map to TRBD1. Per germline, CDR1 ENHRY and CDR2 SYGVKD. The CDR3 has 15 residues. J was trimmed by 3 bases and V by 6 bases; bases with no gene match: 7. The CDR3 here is CAIREGQGVYYEQYF. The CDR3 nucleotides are TGTGCCATCAGGGAGGGACAGGGGGTCTACTACGAGCAGTACTTC.

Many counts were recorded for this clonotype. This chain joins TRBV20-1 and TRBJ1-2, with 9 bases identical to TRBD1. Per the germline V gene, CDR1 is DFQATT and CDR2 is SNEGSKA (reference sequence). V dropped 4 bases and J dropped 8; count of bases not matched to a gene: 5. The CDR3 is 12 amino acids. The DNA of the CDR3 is TGCAGTGCTAACACAGGGGGCCGAGGCTACACCTTC. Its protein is CSANTGGRGYTF.

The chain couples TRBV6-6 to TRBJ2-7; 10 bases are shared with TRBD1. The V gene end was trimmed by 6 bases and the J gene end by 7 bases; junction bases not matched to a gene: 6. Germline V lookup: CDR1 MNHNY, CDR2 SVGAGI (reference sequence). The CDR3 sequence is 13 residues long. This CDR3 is CASSDRTGGEQYF. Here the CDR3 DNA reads TGTGCCAGCAGCGACCGGACAGGGGGAGAGCAGTACTTC.

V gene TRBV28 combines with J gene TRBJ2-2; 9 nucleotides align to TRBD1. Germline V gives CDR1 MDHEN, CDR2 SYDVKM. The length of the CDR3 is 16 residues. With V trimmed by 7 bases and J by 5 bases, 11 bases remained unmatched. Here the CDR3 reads CASKNWGQGKTGELFF. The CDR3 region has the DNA TGTGCCAGCAAGAATTGGGGACAGGGAAAAACCGGGGAGCTGTTTTTT.

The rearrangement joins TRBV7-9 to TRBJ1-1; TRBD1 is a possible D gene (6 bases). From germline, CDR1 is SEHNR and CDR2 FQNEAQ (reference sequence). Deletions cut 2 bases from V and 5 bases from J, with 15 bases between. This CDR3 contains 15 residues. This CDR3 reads CASSLFGGLGTEAFF. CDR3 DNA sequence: TGTGCCAGCAGCTTATTCGGGGGGCTCGGGACTGAAGCTTTCTTT. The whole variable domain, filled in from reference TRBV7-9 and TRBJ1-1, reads DTGVSQNPRHKITKRGQNVTFRCDPISEHNRLYWYRQTLGQGPEFLTYFQNEAQLEKSRLLSDRFSAERPKGSFSTLEIQRTEQGDSAMYLCASSLFGGLGTEAFFGQGTRLTVV.